This T cell receptor beta chain originates from a study of CD8+CD57+ T cells in acquired aplastic anemia. Study at large: The sorted CD4+ and CD8+ cells yielded an average around 3.2 ug of DNA. Findings and limits, study-wide: Patients and controls shared about 30 CD8+ CDR3 sequences.

It was genomic DNA that served as the template for profiling TCR beta VDJ and CDR3. A single record per CDR3 protein comes from TCRdb applying MiXCR to the reads. The table includes roughly 170,000 distinct CDR3 sequences, 55% to 70% detected once. From germline, CDR1 is SEHNR and CDR2 FQNEAQ (reference sequence). V trimming: 5 bases; J trimming: 5 bases; junction bases outside the gene matches: 16. The CDR3 sequence is 18 residues long. About this clonotype: Its antigen is undetermined.

The TCR comes from a human donor in good health. J is TRBJ2-2 and V is TRBV7-9; 8 nucleotides align to TRBD1. The sequencing input was sorted CD4+, CD8+, or CD8+CD57+ T cells (not recorded which) from PBMCs. CDR3: CASSSSWTGSGRTGELFF. CDR3 bases: TGTGCCAGCAGCAGCTCGTGGACAGGGTCGGGTCGGACCGGGGAGCTGTTTTTT.